This T cell receptor beta chain is from a study of blood T cell repertoires in COVID-19. Study-level information: PBMCs, B-cell-depleted T cells, or T cells provided the cDNA or gDNA that made up the material.

From germline, CDR1 is MNHEY and CDR2 SMNVEV (reference sequence). V lost 2 bases and J 5 bases, leaving 5 bases between the germline ends. The CDR3 consists of 12 residues. Method: immunoSEQ multiplex PCR; TCRdb's copy keeps in-frame clones and lacks some. Among around 140,000 clones listed, roughly 81% were seen once. This receptor was taken from a woman aged 45-65 years with active or convalescent COVID-19. The material sequenced was peripheral blood. The chain links TRBV27 to TRBJ2-3; D ambiguous. The DNA for the CDR3 is TGTGCCAGCAGTTTAGGGCTAGATACGCAGTATTTT. Translation: CASSLGLDTQYF.